This T cell receptor beta chain was retrieved from a study of CDR3 diversity in severe acne. TCRdb used MiXCR to reprocess the PCR reads, holding one entry per CDR3 protein. The top ten clones hold roughly a tenth of a sample with 84,000 or so distinct CDR3 sequences, approximately 52% of them seen once. This clonotype was counted once. The TCR sequence derives from a male donor in good health, serving as a control. Sequenced material: blood.

The CDR3 reads CASSSDRIEQYF. Written as DNA, the CDR3 is TGTGCCAGCAGTTCTGACAGGATAGAGCAGTACTTC. The chain uses TRBV28 and TRBJ2-7; the D gene is possibly TRBD1 (6 bases). V was pared by 4 bases and J by 7 bases, with 11 bases between. The CDR3 sequence is 12 residues long. Germline V gene data show CDR1 as MDHEN and CDR2 as SYDVKM.